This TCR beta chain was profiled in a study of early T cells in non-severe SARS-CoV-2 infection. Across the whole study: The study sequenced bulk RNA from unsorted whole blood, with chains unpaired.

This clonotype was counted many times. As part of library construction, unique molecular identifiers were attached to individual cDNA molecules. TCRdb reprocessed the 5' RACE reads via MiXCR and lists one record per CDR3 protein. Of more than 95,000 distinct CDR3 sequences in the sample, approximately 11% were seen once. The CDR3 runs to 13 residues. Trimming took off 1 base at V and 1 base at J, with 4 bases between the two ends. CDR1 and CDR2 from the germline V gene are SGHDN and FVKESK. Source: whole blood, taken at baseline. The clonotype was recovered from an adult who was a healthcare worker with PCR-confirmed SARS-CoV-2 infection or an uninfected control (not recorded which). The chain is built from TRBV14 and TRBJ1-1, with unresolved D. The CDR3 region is CASSQGANTEAFF. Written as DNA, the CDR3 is TGTGCCAGCAGCCAAGGGGCGAACACTGAAGCTTTCTTT.